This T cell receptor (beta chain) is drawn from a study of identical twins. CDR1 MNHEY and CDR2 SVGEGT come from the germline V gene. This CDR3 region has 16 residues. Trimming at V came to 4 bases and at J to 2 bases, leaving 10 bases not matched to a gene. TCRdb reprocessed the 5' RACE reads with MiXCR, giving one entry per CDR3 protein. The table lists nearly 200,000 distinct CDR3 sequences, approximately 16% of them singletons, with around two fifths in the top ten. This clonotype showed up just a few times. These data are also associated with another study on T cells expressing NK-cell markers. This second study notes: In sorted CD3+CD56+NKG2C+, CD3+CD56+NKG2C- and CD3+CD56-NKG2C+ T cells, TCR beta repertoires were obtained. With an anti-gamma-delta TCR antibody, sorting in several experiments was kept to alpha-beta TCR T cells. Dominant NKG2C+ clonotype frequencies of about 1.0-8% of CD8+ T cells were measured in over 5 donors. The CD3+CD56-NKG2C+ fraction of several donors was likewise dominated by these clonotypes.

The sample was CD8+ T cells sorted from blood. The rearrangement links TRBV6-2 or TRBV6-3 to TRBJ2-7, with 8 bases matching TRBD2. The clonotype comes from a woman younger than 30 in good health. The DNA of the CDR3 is TGTGCCAGCAGTTCTTTGGTAGCGGGGTCGACCTACGAGCAGTACTTC. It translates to CASSSLVAGSTYEQYF.